The present T cell receptor beta chain was sequenced within a study of lymphopenia after photon versus proton radiotherapy. Study-level findings and limits: Relative stability marked proton patients; photon patients lost diversity and naive cells. In patients who died, overall survival fell as post-nadir TCR diversity dropped more. Better survival with proton therapy was suggested as possible, not demonstrated.

Produced via immunoSEQ multiplex PCR; TCRdb's table is partial and in-frame only. Of 70,000 to 95,000 clones in the sample, around four fifths are singletons; the top ten hold approximately 1.3%. Only one count was recorded for this clone. Its cognate antigen is unknown. The TCR comes from a man aged 60-69 years with pancreatic cancer. Here the sequenced sample was peripheral blood, taken from a patient treated with proton-based radiotherapy.

DNA of the CDR3: TGTGCCAGCAGGGACAGGGGATCTGGGGCCAACGTCCTGACTTTC. Amino acid sequence: CASRDRGSGANVLTF. The J gene is TRBJ2-6, the V gene TRBV5-4; TRBD1 aligns across 9 bases. The CDR3 has 15 amino acids. CDR1 is SGHNT and CDR2 is YYREEE in the germline V gene (reference sequence). V dropped 5 bases and J dropped 1; count of bases not matched to a gene: 1.